A single TCR beta chain is shown here with its context. As yet, its antigen is unknown. Trimming took 3 bases from V and 5 from J; bases not matched to a gene: 23. CDR1 is SGHNT, CDR2 YYREEE, per germline (reference sequence). This CDR3 comprises 20 residues. This entry is derived from a study of T-cell reconstitution after alpha-beta-depleted transplantation in children. Preparation of the TCRbeta library involved a method that used unique molecular identifiers. TCRdb re-called the PCR reads with MiXCR, one entry per CDR3 protein. The profile shows some 300,000 distinct CDR3 sequences, roughly 7.8% of them singletons. Notes on the study in general: Roughly two months post-transplant, alpha-beta T cells reportedly originated from several hundred graft clones that had expanded. One year post-transplant, T-cell counts and diversity were largely derived from T cells produced anew. Recipient T cells and thymic progenitors that survived gave rise to the high TCRbeta diversity observed at day 60 in some patients.

The chain has TRBV5-4 and TRBJ2-3, with 8 bases that match TRBD2. This receptor was obtained from a female patient aged 2 to 10 who had a stem cell transplant for Fanconi anemia, so the T cells may come from the graft donor. Sequences were derived from peripheral blood, sampled 360 days after TCRalphabeta/CD19-depleted stem cell transplant. CDR3 DNA sequence: TGTGCCAGCAGCTCCACCTCGACCGATTACGGGGGGGCCGGGATAGATACGCAGTATTTT. This codes for CASSSTSTDYGGAGIDTQYF.